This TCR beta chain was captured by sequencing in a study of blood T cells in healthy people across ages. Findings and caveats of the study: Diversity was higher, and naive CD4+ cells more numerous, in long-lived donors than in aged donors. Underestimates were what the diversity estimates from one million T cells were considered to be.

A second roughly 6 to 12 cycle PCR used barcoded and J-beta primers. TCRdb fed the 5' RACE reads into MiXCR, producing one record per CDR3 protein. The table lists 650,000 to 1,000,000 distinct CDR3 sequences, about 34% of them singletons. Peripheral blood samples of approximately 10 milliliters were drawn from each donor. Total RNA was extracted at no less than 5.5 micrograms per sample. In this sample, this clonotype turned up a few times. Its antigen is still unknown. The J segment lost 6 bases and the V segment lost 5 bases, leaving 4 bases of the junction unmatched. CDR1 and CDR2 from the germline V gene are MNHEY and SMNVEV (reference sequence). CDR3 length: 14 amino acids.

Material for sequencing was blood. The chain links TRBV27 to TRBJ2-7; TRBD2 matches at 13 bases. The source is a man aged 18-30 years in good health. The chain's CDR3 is CASSTGTSGIEQYF. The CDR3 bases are TGTGCCAGCAGTACCGGGACTAGCGGGATCGAGCAGTACTTC.